This T cell receptor beta chain stems from a study of cytomegalovirus exposure and HLA in healthy donors. Study at large: Counted in an early data release were roughly 81 million unique TCRs from HLA-typed donors. Study conclusions and caveats: Cytomegalovirus status, reportedly, was diagnosed with high specificity and sensitivity by the classifier. Analysis was performed later, and it showed HLA-associated TCR beta chains to be more clonally expanded than equally common others.

It was with 60 Vbeta and 13 Jbeta primers that the PCR ran. Some clones are missing from TCRdb's copy, which holds only in-frame ones; the method was immunoSEQ multiplex PCR. The sample has about 150,000 clones; over 70% are singletons. A note on this clone: Its antigen is not known.

Sequences were obtained from PBMCs. This TCR was recovered from a man aged 25 to 45 in good health and CMV-seropositive.

DNA of the CDR3: TGTGCCAGCAGCGCCCAGGGACAGCAGAAGACCCAGTACTTC. Translation gives CASSAQGQQKTQYF. The V call is TRBV9, the J call TRBJ2-5; 7 nucleotides agree with TRBD1. Germline V CDR1 and CDR2: SGDLS, YYNGEE. The CDR3 covers 14 residues. The junction had 8 bases not matched to a gene; V was cut back by 3 bases and J by 6 bases.